A single T cell receptor beta chain is shown here with its context. In the original analysis: Using reference gene primer amplification, nucleated cell counts were estimated. TCRdb's copy holds only in-frame clones and misses some; the assay was immunoSEQ multiplex PCR. V and J calls and clone size are as listed in that table; D and trimming were resolved from the DNA. Of roughly 60,000 clones in the sample, 84% were seen once. The data originate from a study of blood T cell repertoires in COVID-19. Germline V gene data show CDR1 as SQVTM and CDR2 as ANQGSEA. The CDR3 sequence is 15 residues long. Deletions cut 3 bases from V and 3 bases from J, with 16 bases between.

The J gene is TRBJ2-3, the V gene TRBV29-1, with D maybe TRBD1 (6 bases). This TCR was recovered from a woman aged 60-75 years with acute or convalescent COVID-19. Sequencing was performed on peripheral blood. This CDR3 is CSVDLQGSSTDTQYF. CDR3 coding DNA: TGCAGCGTTGATTTGCAGGGGAGTTCTACAGATACGCAGTATTTT.